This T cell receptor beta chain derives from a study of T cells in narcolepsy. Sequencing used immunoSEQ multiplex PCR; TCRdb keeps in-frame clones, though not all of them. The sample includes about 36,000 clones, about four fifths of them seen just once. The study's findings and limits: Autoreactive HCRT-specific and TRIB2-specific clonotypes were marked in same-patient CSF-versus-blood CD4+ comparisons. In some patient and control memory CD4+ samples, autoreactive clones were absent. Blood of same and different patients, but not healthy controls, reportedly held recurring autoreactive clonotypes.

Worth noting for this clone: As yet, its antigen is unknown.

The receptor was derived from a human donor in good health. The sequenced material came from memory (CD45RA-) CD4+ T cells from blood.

This CDR3 is CAGTELDEQYF. The CDR3, as DNA: TGTGCCGGCACGGAGTTGGACGAGCAGTACTTC. This sequence joins TRBV7-9 and TRBJ2-7; D is unresolved. The CDR3 spans 11 residues. Per the germline V gene, CDR1 is SEHNR and CDR2 is FQNEAQ (reference sequence). Trimming removed 11 bases at V and 5 bases at J, with 13 bases between.